This TCR beta chain was recovered during a study of T cells in Graves' hyperthyroidism and ophthalmopathy. Per germline, CDR1 MRHNA and CDR2 SNTAGT. The V gene lost 3 bases and the J gene lost 7 bases, with 13 bases spanning the gap. The CDR3 is 15 amino acids. Amplification targeted TCR beta CDR3 regions from RNA transcripts. The HTBI primer set drove a first-round RT-PCR of the TCR CDR3. TCRdb re-analysed the multiplex PCR reads in MiXCR, keeping a single row per CDR3 protein. The table includes a few hundred thousand distinct CDR3 sequences, 16% detected once. The sequence came from a woman between 40 and 50 years old with Graves' ophthalmopathy. The chain recombines TRBV6-4 with TRBJ1-6, with a weak D call TRBD1 (5 bases). Sequenced sample: blood. For the CDR3, the DNA is TGTGCCAGCAGTGAAGTCAGGGCGGACAATTCACCCCTCCACTTT. Translating gives CASSEVRADNSPLHF.